This is a list of T cell receptor beta chains from one sample in a study of T-cell reconstitution after alpha-beta-depleted transplantation in children. TCRdb reprocessed the PCR reads with MiXCR, giving one entry per CDR3 protein. Of approximately 500,000 distinct CDR3 sequences listed, roughly 27% are singletons. The input for sequencing was PBMCs, taken before TCRalphabeta/CD19-depleted stem cell transplant. The source is a boy under two years old with Wiskott-Aldrich syndrome, due to receive a stem cell transplant. CDR3s include the opening cysteine and the closing phenylalanine or tryptophan. The D gene is left open where the match is weak. The size entry is marked missing in some rows and otherwise reads once, few, many or a size class.

J,V,D,size,CDR3,DNA
TRBJ2-5,TRBV3-1,TRBD1,NA,CASSQVGTAIETQYF,TGTGCCAGCAGCCAAGTAGGGACAGCCATAGAGACCCAGTACTTC
TRBJ2-4,TRBV5-1,NA,NA,CASSRSRPRWDIQYF,TGCGCCAGCAGTAGGAGCCGACCGCGATGGGACATTCAGTACTTC
TRBJ2-1,TRBV4-2,NA,few,CASRHLSAGLDNEQFF,TGTGCCAGCAGACACCTATCGGCGGGCCTTGACAATGAGCAGTTCTTC
TRBJ2-3,TRBV20-1,NA,once,CSAIRDTDTQYF,TGCAGTGCTATCAGGGATACAGATACGCAGTATTTT
TRBJ1-2,TRBV12-3/TRBV12-4,TRBD1,NA,CASSPLNPGTGGDGYTF,TGTGCCAGCAGTCCCCTCAACCCCGGGACAGGGGGCGATGGCTACACCTTC
TRBJ2-3,TRBV12-3/TRBV12-4,TRBD2,NA,CASSIRLAGVADTQYF,TGTGCCAGCAGTATCCGACTAGCGGGAGTAGCAGATACGCAGTATTTT
TRBJ2-1,TRBV9,NA,few,CASSVLRLEFGNEQFF,TGTGCCAGCAGCGTATTAAGACTAGAGTTTGGGAATGAGCAGTTCTTC
TRBJ2-1,TRBV5-1,TRBD2,few,CASSFWTSGRNEQFF,TGCGCCAGCAGCTTTTGGACTAGCGGGAGAAATGAGCAGTTCTTC
TRBJ2-4,TRBV14,TRBD2,NA,CASSQEPGGGAKNIQYF,TGTGCCAGCAGCCAAGAACCAGGCGGGGGAGCCAAAAACATTCAGTACTTC
TRBJ2-1,TRBV4-1,TRBD2,many,CASSRPGGDYGVNEQFF,TGCGCCAGCAGCCGTCCAGGCGGGGACTACGGGGTCAATGAGCAGTTCTTC
TRBJ2-2,TRBV7-9,NA,few,CASSLTNSGRPGELFF,TGTGCCAGCAGCTTAACTAATAGCGGACGACCCGGGGAGCTGTTTTTT
TRBJ1-4,TRBV10-3,NA,few,CAISEGGREKLFF,TGTGCCATCAGTGAGGGGGGACGTGAAAAACTGTTTTTT
TRBJ2-1,TRBV7-9,NA,NA,CASSPQGPSSYNEQFF,TGTGCCAGCAGCCCCCAAGGCCCCAGCTCCTACAATGAGCAGTTCTTC
TRBJ1-1,TRBV3-1,NA,few,CASSARGRENTEAFF,TGTGCCAGCAGCGCCAGAGGGAGGGAGAACACTGAAGCTTTCTTT
TRBJ2-1,TRBV7-8,TRBD2,NA,CASSPATGLGSYNEQFF,TGTGCCAGCAGCCCTGCTACGGGACTAGGGTCCTACAATGAGCAGTTCTTC
TRBJ2-1,TRBV20-1,NA,few,CSTLGERVNEQFF,TGCAGTACTCTAGGGGAGCGGGTGAATGAGCAGTTCTTC
TRBJ1-2,TRBV5-1,NA,many,CASSLPGVSGYTF,TGCGCCAGCAGCTTGCCAGGGGTTAGTGGCTACACCTTC
TRBJ2-1,TRBV9,TRBD2,few,CASSTMSGLAGNEQFF,TGTGCCAGCAGCACGATGAGCGGACTAGCGGGGAATGAGCAGTTCTTC
TRBJ1-5,TRBV12-3/TRBV12-4,NA,NA,CASSFGSLNQPQHF,TGTGCCAGCAGTTTCGGTTCACTGAATCAGCCCCAGCATTTT
TRBJ2-7,TRBV4-1,TRBD2,NA,CASSSLMGTSGAYEQYF,TGCGCCAGCAGCTCTCTCATGGGGACTAGCGGGGCCTACGAGCAGTACTTC
TRBJ2-5,TRBV6-5,NA,NA,CASSYSQRALETQYF,TGTGCCAGCAGTTACTCGCAGCGGGCGCTGGAGACCCAGTACTTC
TRBJ2-5,TRBV20-1,NA,few,CSARDGADLQETQYF,TGCAGTGCTAGAGATGGAGCAGACCTACAAGAGACCCAGTACTTC
TRBJ1-2,TRBV10-2,TRBD1,NA,CASSSGQGYAYTF,TGCGCCAGCTCGTCCGGACAGGGTTATGCCTACACCTTC